This TCR beta chain emerged from a study of radiotherapy plus CTLA-4 blockade in lung cancer. This clone has just one count. This table comes from immunoSEQ multiplex PCR, and its TCRdb copy is limited to in-frame clones, with some not included. The profile shows more than 100,000 clones, about nine tenths of them singletons. This CDR3 has 11 amino acids. V lost 4 bases and J lost 0, with 1 base in between. CDR1 and CDR2 from the germline V gene are MDHEN and SYDVKM. The source was peripheral blood, collected from a patient treated with radiotherapy plus ipilimumab. The clonotype comes from a human donor with non-small cell lung cancer that progressed on radiotherapy plus ipilimumab. This chain connects TRBV28 to TRBJ2-7; no definite D call. The CDR3 loop is CASSSSYEQYF. In DNA, the CDR3 is TGTGCCAGCAGTTCCTCCTACGAGCAGTACTTC.